The 29 T cell receptor beta chains given below trace back to one sample, sequenced in a study of control samples from healthy donors and cancer patients. Measured with immunoSEQ multiplex PCR; TCRdb has only the in-frame clones, and not every one. The sample lists some 71,000 clones; 90% were seen once. The source material was PBMCs. These receptors were collected from a woman between 45 and 65 years old with colorectal cancer.

J is TRBJ1-1 and V is TRBV30; 8 nucleotides align to TRBD1. CDR3 length equals 13 residues. The V gene end was trimmed by 1 base and the J gene end by 11 bases; junction bases not matched to a gene: 9. The germline V gene encodes CDR1 GTSNPN and CDR2 SVGIG (reference sequence). The CDR3 region has the DNA TGTGCCTGGAGTGGGACAGGGCCGTTTGTGGCTTTCTTT. Its protein is CAWSGTGPFVAFF.

This clone was found a few times. The genes are TRBV29-1 and TRBJ1-1; D possibly corresponds to TRBD1 (6 bases). Per germline, CDR1 SQVTM and CDR2 ANQGSEA. This CDR3 has 11 residues. The ends were cut back, 6 bases at V and 8 bases at J, with 13 bases in the middle. The CDR3 reads CSVFRQVEAFF. CDR3 bases: TGCAGCGTATTCCGACAGGTAGAAGCTTTCTTT.

The CDR3 region is CASSYSGITYEQYF. For the CDR3, the DNA is TGTGCCAGCAGTTACTCGGGGATTACCTACGAGCAGTACTTC. J is TRBJ2-7 and V is TRBV6-6; D is ambiguous. This CDR3 is built from 14 residues. V was clipped by 0 bases and J by 2 bases, with 8 bases between them. The germline CDR1 and CDR2 sequences are MNHNY and SVGAGI (reference sequence).

V and J are TRBV9 and TRBJ2-3; 9 bases are shared with TRBD2. Trimming cost V 4 bases and J 2 bases; bases outside gene matches: 8. There are 16 residues in the CDR3. Looked up from germline, CDR1 is SGDLS and CDR2 is YYNGEE. CDR3 coding DNA: TGTGCCAGCAGCCCTTGGCGGGAGGGACACACAGATACGCAGTATTTT. The encoded protein is CASSPWREGHTDTQYF.

The rearrangement joins TRBV13 to TRBJ1-4; unclear D gene. Germline V gives CDR1 PRHDT, CDR2 FYEKMQ (reference sequence). This CDR3 spans 12 amino acids. Between the trimmed V and J ends, which lost 0 bases and 12 bases, there was a span of 8 bases. DNA of the CDR3: TGTGCCAGCAGCTTAGGAATGGGCCAACTGTTTTTT. This sequence encodes CASSLGMGQLFF.

The J gene is TRBJ2-5, the V gene TRBV7-2; no clear D gene. Trimming shortened V by 2 bases and J by 1 base, and 11 bases separated the two germline ends. The germline V gene encodes CDR1 SGHTA and CDR2 FQGNSA. This CDR3 spans 15 amino acids. CDR3 region: CASSLSITLQETQYF. The CDR3 DNA is TGTGCCAGCAGCTTAAGTATCACCCTCCAAGAGACCCAGTACTTC.

The chain recombines TRBV6-5 with TRBJ1-4; weak D call: TRBD1 (6 bases). V was pared by 6 bases and J by 7 bases, with 15 bases between. This CDR3 has 14 residues. CDR1 is MNHEY, CDR2 SVGAGI, per germline. CDR3 coding DNA: TGTGCCAGCAGATCCGGGGGCCCGGGTGAAAAACTGTTTTTT. Its protein is CASRSGGPGEKLFF.

The genes are TRBV7-9 and TRBJ1-1; possibly TRBD1 for D (5 bases). Trimming removed 1 base from V and 4 bases from J, with 10 bases in between. Germline V CDR1 and CDR2: SEHNR, FQNEAQ (reference sequence). This CDR3 spans 14 amino acids. CDR3 DNA: TGTGCCAGCAGCTTAGTTGGGGGTACCACTGAAGCTTTCTTT. The encoded protein is CASSLVGGTTEAFF.

The chain combines TRBV30 with TRBJ1-1; tentative D call: TRBD1 (5 bases). Germline CDR1 reads GTSNPN; CDR2 reads SVGIG (reference sequence). V was cut by 3 bases and J by 3 bases, with 8 bases left in between. This CDR3 comprises 12 residues. CDR3 sequence: CAWRGGDTEAFF. In nucleotides, the CDR3 is TGTGCCTGGAGGGGGGGGGACACTGAAGCTTTCTTT.

CDR3 bases: TGTGCCAGCTCAGCGACAGGGGGCGGAGCAGACAATCAGCCCCAGCATTTT. This encodes CASSATGGGADNQPQHF. The chain carries TRBV18 and TRBJ1-5; 10 bases align to TRBD1. Germline V lookup: CDR1 KGHSH, CDR2 LQKENI. This CDR3 is 17 amino acids long. The trim removed 5 bases at V and 3 bases at J, leaving 10 bases unmatched.

The chain has TRBV5-8 and TRBJ2-7; TRBD1 agrees at 10 bases. Germline V lookup: CDR1 SGHTS, CDR2 YDEGEE. Losses at the gene ends were 4 bases for V and 2 bases for J; bases not matched to a gene: 3. The CDR3 loop spans 14 amino acids. In DNA form, the CDR3 reads TGTGCCAGCAGCCTCGACAGGGGGCCCTACGAGCAGTACTTC. Translation: CASSLDRGPYEQYF.

V usage is TRBV30 and J usage is TRBJ1-2, with D possibly being TRBD1 (5 bases). Trimming removed 5 bases from V and 4 bases from J, with 11 bases in between. CDR1 is GTSNPN, CDR2 SVGIG, per germline (reference sequence). This CDR3 region has 12 residues. For the CDR3, the DNA is TGTGCCTGGTCAGACAGCCCCTATGGCTACACCTTC. It translates to CAWSDSPYGYTF.

The gene calls are TRBV6-1 and TRBJ1-1; TRBD1 might be the D (6 bases). Germline V gene lookup returns CDR1 MNHNS and CDR2 SASEGT. The V end lost 3 bases, the J end lost 1 base, and 12 bases lay between the germline ends. This CDR3 has 15 amino acids. The CDR3 DNA is TGTGCCAGCAGTGATTCCGGACAGCCGAACACTGAAGCTTTCTTT. Its translation is CASSDSGQPNTEAFF.

This chain links TRBV19 with TRBJ1-1; TRBD1 is a possible D gene (6 bases). Germline V gene sequence: CDR1 LNHDA, CDR2 SQIVND (reference sequence). The germline V and J ends were trimmed by 6 bases and 7 bases, with 15 bases remaining between them. This CDR3 has 13 residues. In DNA, the CDR3 is TGTGCCAGTAGAAGGGACACAACAATTGAAGCTTTCTTT. Encoded protein: CASRRDTTIEAFF.

The chain links TRBV5-1 to TRBJ2-3, with 8 bases fitting TRBD1. This CDR3 has 16 amino acids. Trimming took 4 bases from V and 3 from J; bases not matched to a gene: 10. In germline, CDR1 is SGHRS, CDR2 YFSETQ. CDR3 protein: CASSADRGSTTDTQYF. CDR3 sequence (DNA): TGCGCCAGCAGCGCCGACAGGGGATCGACTACAGATACGCAGTATTTT.

The rearrangement uses TRBV6-1 and TRBJ1-6; 10 nucleotides agree with TRBD1. Germline V CDR1 and CDR2: MNHNS, SASEGT. The ends lost 3 bases at V and 10 bases at J; junction bases unmatched: 3. This CDR3 has 14 residues. CDR3 DNA: TGTGCCAGCAGTGAGGGACAGGGGAGCTCACCCCTCCACTTT. Amino acid sequence: CASSEGQGSSPLHF.

J is TRBJ2-6 and V is TRBV7-9, with unresolved D. CDR1 and CDR2 from the germline V gene are SEHNR and FQNEAQ (reference sequence). This CDR3 has 15 residues. V was pared by 5 bases and J by 0 bases, with 8 bases between. The DNA of the CDR3 is TGTGCCAGCAGCGCCGGTAGCTCTGGGGCCAACGTCCTGACTTTC. Translation gives CASSAGSSGANVLTF.

This rearrangement joins TRBV19 to TRBJ1-1; no definite D call. Trimming pared 3 bases from V and 0 bases from J, leaving 5 bases between. CDR1 is LNHDA, CDR2 SQIVND, per germline (reference sequence). This CDR3 has 13 amino acids. CDR3 region: CASSMTLNTEAFF. In DNA form, the CDR3 reads TGTGCCAGTAGTATGACACTGAACACTGAAGCTTTCTTT. The variable domain in full, completed from reference TRBV19 and TRBJ1-1, reads DGGITQSPKYLFRKEGQNVTLSCEQNLNHDAMYWYRQDPGQGLRLIYYSQIVNDFQKGDIAEGYSVSREKKESFPLTVTSAQKNPTAFYLCASSMTLNTEAFFGQGTRLTVV.

The chain uses TRBV27 and TRBJ1-5; no firm D call. Looked up from germline, CDR1 is MNHEY and CDR2 is SMNVEV (reference sequence). Trimming cost V 6 bases and J 0 bases, with 6 bases left between them. CDR3 length: 13 amino acids. The CDR3 is CASRQDSNQPQHF. CDR3 nucleotide sequence: TGTGCCAGCAGGCAAGATAGCAATCAGCCCCAGCATTTT.

The chain has TRBV27 and TRBJ1-3; possible D gene TRBD1, 5 bases. The CDR3 is made up of 15 amino acids. V was clipped by 6 bases and J by 1 base, with 13 bases between them. Germline V gene sequence: CDR1 MNHEY, CDR2 SMNVEV (reference sequence). CDR3 amino acids: CASRSGSGSGNTIYF. Written as DNA, the CDR3 is TGTGCCAGCAGGTCCGGGTCAGGGTCTGGAAACACCATATATTTT.

The chain couples TRBV24-1 to TRBJ2-1; 10 bases are shared with TRBD2. The V gene end was trimmed by 2 bases and the J gene end by 2 bases; junction bases not matched to a gene: 14. This CDR3 comprises 20 residues. The V gene's germline CDR1 is KGHDR and CDR2 SFDVKD. CDR3 nucleotide sequence: TGTGCCACCAGTGATTCTGGGGCTAGCGGGAGAGGGCGTCCCTACAATGAGCAGTTCTTC. Its translation is CATSDSGASGRGRPYNEQFF.

As DNA, the CDR3 is TGTGCCAGTAGTGGGACAGCGGAGACTGAAGCTTTCTTT. This sequence encodes CASSGTAETEAFF. The chain links TRBV19 to TRBJ1-1; TRBD1 matches at 7 bases. The germline CDR1 and CDR2 sequences are LNHDA and SQIVND (reference sequence). The CDR3 is made up of 13 amino acids. Trimming took 5 bases from V and 5 from J; bases not matched to a gene: 5.

This chain joins TRBV11-2 and TRBJ1-2; D gene ambiguous. Germline CDR1 and CDR2: SGHAT and FQNNGV. The V and J ends lost 3 bases and 8 bases respectively, with 13 bases between them. The CDR3 extends over 13 amino acids. CDR3 DNA: TGTGCCAGCAGCTTTCGGGGTTTAGGGGGCTACACCTTC. Translation: CASSFRGLGGYTF.

A single count supports this clone. The CDR3 region is CATSRGRNILGNEQFF. Written as DNA, the CDR3 is TGTGCCACCAGCAGAGGTCGTAATATCCTAGGGAATGAGCAGTTCTTC. This chain uses TRBV15 with TRBJ2-1, with unresolved D. V lost 1 base and J 7 bases, leaving 17 bases between the germline ends. Germline V gene data show CDR1 as LNHNV and CDR2 as YYDKDF (reference sequence). This CDR3 spans 16 amino acids.

The gene calls are TRBV18 and TRBJ2-7; 8 bases are a match to TRBD1. V gave up 3 bases and J gave up 6 bases; unmatched junction bases: 7. The CDR3 consists of 14 residues. Germline V gene sequence: CDR1 KGHSH, CDR2 LQKENI. This CDR3 reads CASSPGQATREQYF. Written as DNA, the CDR3 is TGTGCCAGCTCACCGGGACAGGCCACTCGCGAGCAGTACTTC.

A few counts support this clone. The chain is built from TRBV11-3 and TRBJ2-1; 12 positions agree with TRBD2. Germline V gives CDR1 SGHNT, CDR2 YENEEA. With V trimmed by 1 base and J by 7 bases, 14 bases remained unmatched. This CDR3 contains 19 residues. CDR3 region: CASSLGAGTSGGNQNEQFF. The CDR3 nucleotides are TGTGCCAGCAGCTTAGGCGCCGGAACTAGCGGGGGGAACCAGAATGAGCAGTTCTTC.

The V gene is TRBV9, the J gene TRBJ2-5; 10 bases are shared with TRBD1. This CDR3 region has 14 residues. With V trimmed by 4 bases and J by 5 bases, 5 bases remained unmatched. Germline CDR1 is SGDLS and CDR2 is YYNGEE. The chain's CDR3 is CASSLTGQGETQYF. In nucleotides, the CDR3 is TGTGCCAGCAGCTTGACGGGACAGGGGGAGACCCAGTACTTC.

A few counts support this clone. V and J are TRBV9 and TRBJ2-1, with 12 bases fitting TRBD2. The germline V gene encodes CDR1 SGDLS and CDR2 YYNGEE. The CDR3 loop spans 14 amino acids. With V trimmed by 3 bases and J by 5 bases, 0 bases remained unmatched. The DNA of the CDR3 is TGTGCCAGCAGCGGGACTAGCGGGGACAATGAGCAGTTCTTC. This encodes CASSGTSGDNEQFF.

This clone was recorded once. The rearrangement links TRBV14 to TRBJ1-1; 7 bases are shared with TRBD1. The germline V gene encodes CDR1 SGHDN and CDR2 FVKESK. Trimming at V came to 3 bases and at J to 4 bases, leaving 2 bases not matched to a gene. The CDR3 spans 13 residues. CDR3 nucleotides: TGTGCCAGCAGCCAGACAGGGACCACTGAAGCTTTCTTT. Translation: CASSQTGTTEAFF.